This TCR beta chain was recovered during a study of blood T cells in healthy people across ages. Study observations and caveats: Diversity estimates drawn from one million T cells were deemed underestimates. The recorded TCR beta diversity per million T cells decreased in a roughly linear manner with age.

As regards this clonotype: Its antigen is unknown.

With 4 bases removed from V and 2 bases from J, the gap between germline ends came to 9 bases. The V gene's germline CDR1 is MNHEY and CDR2 SMNVEV (reference sequence). The CDR3 covers 15 residues. A minimum of 6 micrograms of total RNA was extracted per sample. For the second PCR, which ran for 7 to 11 cycles, a sample-barcoded 5' primer and a J-beta primer mix were used. CDR3-containing paired-end reads numbered at least 3 million in each sample. MiXCR was run by TCRdb on the 5' RACE reads, yielding one entry per CDR3 protein. Of hundreds of thousands of distinct CDR3 sequences in the sample, just over 55% were seen once.

The sample taken for sequencing was blood. The chain links TRBV27 to TRBJ2-6; either TRBD1 or TRBD2 may supply D (5 bases each). The sequence came from a man aged 35 to 55 in good health. The CDR3 reads CASSWDGPGANVLTF. The CDR3 region has the DNA TGTGCCAGCAGTTGGGACGGACCTGGGGCCAACGTCCTGACTTTC.